This entry describes one T cell receptor beta chain. The data were obtained in a study of shared clonotypes between healthy human individuals. Measured with immunoSEQ multiplex PCR; TCRdb has only the in-frame clones, and not every one. The repertoire holds some 500,000 clones, approximately 80% seen once, with approximately 12% in the top ten. The specimen was PBMCs. This TCR was sampled from a woman between 35 and 50 years old in good health. Some clones in this sample may be carry-over from other donors' samples.

DNA of the CDR3: TGTGCCAGCAGCACTCTGATCCGTGGGGCGCTTACGGGTGATGAGCAGTTCTTC. Protein: CASSTLIRGALTGDEQFF. The chain carries TRBV5-6 and TRBJ2-1; D perhaps matches TRBD1 (5 bases). The germline V and J ends were trimmed by 4 bases and 8 bases, with 28 bases remaining between them. The CDR3 runs 18 residues. Germline V gene sequence: CDR1 SGHDT, CDR2 YYEEEE.